This passage covers 18 T cell receptor beta chains from one sample sequenced in a study of Ad26.COV2.S vaccination and SARS-CoV-2 variants. Profiled with immunoSEQ multiplex PCR; TCRdb holds only in-frame clones, not every one. The table shows roughly 400,000 clones, with around 91% occurring only once. Treatment in this sample: 15 to 20 received Ad26.COV2.S at low or high dose, single or two shots; several received placebo; per-sample allocation not given. Sampling took place 63 days after the first vaccine or placebo injection. Here the sequenced sample was peripheral blood, taken in a trial of Ad26.COV2.S vaccine versus placebo. The receptors stem from a person aged 18-60 years who received the Ad26.COV2.S COVID-19 vaccine or a placebo.

The V and J genes are TRBV10-3 and TRBJ2-1; TRBD2 aligns across 14 bases. Germline CDR1 reads ENHRY; CDR2 reads SYGVKD. Trimming removed 8 bases from V and 8 bases from J; junction bases left unmatched: 11. This CDR3 contains 16 residues. CDR3 sequence reads: CAISEGTSGRGYEQFF. CDR3 DNA sequence: TGTGCCATCTCTGAGGGGACTAGCGGGAGAGGCTATGAGCAGTTCTTC.

The chain couples TRBV10-3 to TRBJ2-2; 8 bases map to TRBD1. The CDR3 sequence is 15 residues long. CDR1 is ENHRY, CDR2 SYGVKD, per germline. V lost 6 bases and J lost 0; bases outside the gene matches: 3. DNA of the CDR3: TGTGCCATCAGCGCAGGGGGCGCGAACACCGGGGAGCTGTTTTTT. It yields the protein CAISAGGANTGELFF.

CDR3: CASSPQASGDTGELFF. The CDR3 nucleotides are TGTGCCAGCAGCCCCCAGGCTAGCGGTGACACCGGGGAGCTGTTTTTT. J is TRBJ2-2 and V is TRBV7-6; 7 bases fit TRBD2. The germline V gene encodes CDR1 SGHVS and CDR2 FNYEAQ. CDR3 length: 16 residues. The V and J ends lost 5 bases and 3 bases, in that order; junction bases with no gene match: 9.

This clone was seen only a few times. This chain links TRBV28 with TRBJ1-5, with 7 bases matching TRBD1. The CDR3 consists of 17 residues. Trimming cost V 5 bases and J 0 bases; bases outside gene matches: 10. The germline CDR1 and CDR2 sequences are MDHEN and SYDVKM. The CDR3 region is CASSPGTALYSNQPQHF. DNA for the CDR3: TGTGCCAGCAGTCCCGGGACAGCCCTCTATAGCAATCAGCCCCAGCATTTT.

The rearrangement joins TRBV15 to TRBJ1-5; D not certain. Germline V gene lookup returns CDR1 LNHNV and CDR2 YYDKDF (reference sequence). V was cut by 3 bases and J by 2 bases, with 5 bases left in between. CDR3 length: 13 residues. For the CDR3, the DNA is TGTGCCACCAGCAGTGTGGGCAATCAGCCCCAGCATTTT. It encodes CATSSVGNQPQHF.

The count of this clone is one. The V gene is TRBV3-1 (or the pseudogene TRBV3-2), the J gene TRBJ1-2; D possibly corresponds to TRBD1 (5 bases). V gave up 1 base and J gave up 8 bases, with 8 bases separating them. Germline assignment: CDR1 LGHDT and CDR2 YNNKEL (reference sequence). There are 12 residues in the CDR3. CDR3 in amino acids: CASSQVRAGYTF. The CDR3 DNA sequence: TGTGCCAGCAGCCAAGTCAGGGCAGGCTACACCTTC.

This clone was counted a few times. This chain connects TRBV6-1 to TRBJ2-1; D possibly corresponds to TRBD1 (5 bases). The V end was cut by 3 bases, the J end by 2 bases, with 8 bases between. The CDR3 extends over 14 amino acids. CDR1 is MNHNS and CDR2 is SASEGT in the germline V gene. The CDR3 DNA follows: TGTGCCAGCAGTGAGGACAAAGCCTACAATGAGCAGTTCTTC. Protein: CASSEDKAYNEQFF.

This clone was detected a few times. The chain has TRBV4-3 and TRBJ2-7; D may be TRBD1 or TRBD2 (5 bases each). Trimming cost V 4 bases and J 1 base, with 17 bases left between them. CDR1 LGHNA and CDR2 YSLEER come from the germline V gene. The CDR3 is 16 amino acids. The DNA for the CDR3 is TGCGCCAGCAGCCCCAGCGGAACAGGTGAATCCTACGAGCAGTACTTC. Encoded protein: CASSPSGTGESYEQYF.

The chain combines TRBV5-6 with TRBJ2-5; 8 bases align to TRBD1. Germline values: CDR1 SGHDT, CDR2 YYEEEE. The CDR3 has 15 residues. Losses at the gene ends were 5 bases for V and 1 base for J; bases not matched to a gene: 7. This CDR3 reads CASRSRDRSQETQYF. In nucleotides, the CDR3 is TGTGCCAGCAGGTCTAGGGACAGGTCCCAAGAGACCCAGTACTTC.

The genes are TRBV11-2 and TRBJ2-2; D is possibly TRBD1 or TRBD2 (5 bases each). V was clipped by 6 bases and J by 6 bases, with 20 bases between them. CDR3 length: 16 residues. Germline V lookup: CDR1 SGHAT, CDR2 FQNNGV. CDR3 amino acids: CASSSPGTQGSGELFF. The CDR3 DNA sequence: TGTGCCAGCAGTTCACCCGGGACCCAGGGCTCCGGGGAGCTGTTTTTT.

The gene calls are TRBV23-1 and TRBJ2-7; D gene ambiguous. TRBV23-1 is an open reading frame whose function is uncertain. The CDR3 spans 13 residues. V was clipped by 2 bases and J by 1 base, with 6 bases between them. CDR3 residues: CASSQTESYEQYF. The CDR3 DNA reads as TGCGCCAGCAGTCAAACAGAGTCCTACGAGCAGTACTTC.

The chain uses TRBV5-1 and TRBJ2-1, with D tentatively TRBD2 (6 bases). CDR1 and CDR2 (germline): SGHRS, YFSETQ. With 3 bases removed from V and 0 bases from J, the gap between germline ends came to 13 bases. The CDR3 is made up of 16 amino acids. In DNA form, the CDR3 reads TGCGCCAGCAGCTCGGGTAGCGGCTACTCCTACAATGAGCAGTTCTTC. Translating gives CASSSGSGYSYNEQFF.

CDR3 sequence (DNA): TGTGCCAGCAGCCGCACAGGGGCAACTAATGAAAAACTGTTTTTT. Amino acids: CASSRTGATNEKLFF. The chain links TRBV6-5 to TRBJ1-4; 7 bases are a match to TRBD1. V gave up 6 bases and J gave up 0 bases; unmatched junction bases: 4. Per germline, CDR1 MNHEY and CDR2 SVGAGI. This CDR3 has 15 residues.

This clone was seen only once. V is TRBV3-1 (or the pseudogene TRBV3-2) and J is TRBJ2-3; 15 bases map to TRBD2. Germline V lookup: CDR1 LGHDT, CDR2 YNNKEL (reference sequence). The CDR3 contains 17 residues. The J segment lost 3 bases and the V segment lost 4 bases, leaving 5 bases of the junction unmatched. CDR3 DNA sequence: TGTGCCAGCAGCCGACGGACTAGCGGGAGGGCAACAGATACGCAGTATTTT. The encoded protein is CASSRRTSGRATDTQYF.

The chain employs TRBV5-4 and TRBJ2-3; 11 bases line up with TRBD1. Germline trimming cut 4 bases from V and 7 bases from J; bases unmatched to any gene: 5. The CDR3 spans 14 residues. The germline V gene encodes CDR1 SGHNT and CDR2 YYREEE (reference sequence). CDR3 DNA: TGTGCCAGCAGCATGGACAGGGGGCGAAATACGCAGTATTTT. As protein: CASSMDRGRNTQYF.

V gene TRBV3-1 (or the pseudogene TRBV3-2) combines with J gene TRBJ2-1, with 8 bases lining up with TRBD1. The CDR3 has 16 residues. Germline loops: CDR1 LGHDT, CDR2 YNNKEL (reference sequence). The ends lost 3 bases at V and 6 bases at J; junction bases unmatched: 10. The DNA of the CDR3 is TGTGCCAGCAGCCAGGTTCTACTCGGACAGGGCAATGAGCAGTTCTTC. Amino acids: CASSQVLLGQGNEQFF.

The rearrangement joins TRBV5-1 to TRBJ1-2; 12 nucleotides align to TRBD1. The length of the CDR3 is 15 residues. CDR1 and CDR2 (germline): SGHRS, YFSETQ. V shed 1 base and J 7 bases; nucleotides not matched to a gene: 5. The CDR3 loop reads CASSLSGQGASGYTF. The CDR3 DNA is TGCGCCAGCAGCTTGTCGGGACAGGGGGCCTCTGGCTACACCTTC.

The chain carries TRBV7-9 and TRBJ2-3; D assignment may be TRBD1 or TRBD2 (6 bases each). This CDR3 comprises 15 residues. Germline-derived CDR1 and CDR2 are SEHNR and FQNEAQ (reference sequence). V lost 1 base and J lost 5, with 13 bases in between. For the CDR3, the DNA is TGTGCCAGCAGCTTAGGGGGGGCGATGGGAGATACGCAGTATTTT. Translating it yields CASSLGGAMGDTQYF. Drawing the rest from reference TRBV7-9 and TRBJ2-3, the complete variable domain is DTGVSQNPRHKITKRGQNVTFRCDPISEHNRLYWYRQTLGQGPEFLTYFQNEAQLEKSRLLSDRFSAERPKGSFSTLEIQRTEQGDSAMYLCASSLGGAMGDTQYFGPGTRLTVL.